This T cell receptor beta chain was recorded in a study of blood T cell repertoires in COVID-19. The assay was immunoSEQ multiplex PCR, and TCRdb's table has in-frame clones only and misses some. Among 150,000 to 200,000 clones listed, 70% to 90% were seen once. Two consecutive negative NP/OP PCR tests, clearance, or resolved symptoms defined Cohort 3 recovery. The CDR3 is 17 residues long. In germline, CDR1 is SGHRS, CDR2 YFSETQ. V was shortened by 1 base and J by 4 bases, with 18 bases between the two germline ends. The sequencing input was PBMCs or T cells enriched from blood (not recorded which). This sequence originates from a woman aged 50 to 60 who had recovered from COVID-19. The chain joins TRBV5-1 to TRBJ2-1; D is unresolved. The CDR3 loop reads CASSLMVRSGWYNEQFF. The CDR3 DNA sequence: TGCGCCAGCAGCTTGATGGTCAGGTCAGGCTGGTACAATGAGCAGTTCTTC.